This is a list of T cell receptor beta chains from one sample in a study of spatial heterogeneity in lung cancer. Each CDR3 protein gets one entry after TCRdb re-called the 5' RACE reads with MiXCR. The table has 25,000 to 30,000 distinct CDR3 sequences, roughly 12% seen once. Sequencing was performed on PBMCs, taken at surgery. The receptors come from a female donor with early-stage non-small cell lung cancer. Each CDR3 is given with its conserved first and last residue. A D gene is named only where the DNA matches it firmly. Size is stated for part of the rows, as once, few or many counts, or as a class when the clone is expanded.

abundance: many
d_gene: -
v_gene: TRBV4-3
j_gene: TRBJ2-7
CDR3nt: TGCGCCAGCAGCCAAGAGAGGCCAGGTATATCGAACGAGCAGTACTTC
CDR3aa: CASSQERPGISNEQYF

abundance: many
d_gene: TRBD2
v_gene: TRBV6-2/TRBV6-3
j_gene: TRBJ2-2
CDR3nt: TGTGCCAGCAGCAAACTAGCGGGGGGCTACACCGGGGAGCTGTTTTTT
CDR3aa: CASSKLAGGYTGELFF

abundance: many
d_gene: TRBD2
v_gene: TRBV7-2
j_gene: TRBJ2-7
CDR3nt: TGTGCCAGCAGCCCGGGACTAGCGGGCCTACACTACGAGCAGTACTTC
CDR3aa: CASSPGLAGLHYEQYF

abundance: many
d_gene: -
v_gene: TRBV6-1
j_gene: TRBJ1-3
CDR3nt: TGTGCCAGCACGCCCTCTGGAAACACCATATATTTT
CDR3aa: CASTPSGNTIYF

abundance: many
d_gene: -
v_gene: TRBV11-2
j_gene: TRBJ1-4
CDR3nt: TGTGCCAGCAGCTTAGATCCAGGGTTGGATGAAAAACTGTTTTTT
CDR3aa: CASSLDPGLDEKLFF

abundance: many
d_gene: -
v_gene: TRBV7-6
j_gene: TRBJ2-1
CDR3nt: TGTGCCAGCAGCTTAATGTCCTCTAGCTCTAATGAGCAGTTCTTC
CDR3aa: CASSLMSSSSNEQFF

abundance: many
d_gene: -
v_gene: TRBV24-1
j_gene: TRBJ2-2
CDR3nt: TGTGCCACCAGGGGTTTTACCGGGGAGCTGTTTTTT
CDR3aa: CATRGFTGELFF

abundance: many
d_gene: -
v_gene: TRBV29-1
j_gene: TRBJ2-2
CDR3nt: TGCAGCGTCAGGGGTTGGGCTGCGGAGCTGTTTTTT
CDR3aa: CSVRGWAAELFF

abundance: many
d_gene: TRBD2
v_gene: TRBV20-1
j_gene: TRBJ2-5
CDR3nt: TGCAGTGCTAGAGGAAAGGGACTAGCCGGGGAGACCCAGTACTTC
CDR3aa: CSARGKGLAGETQYF

abundance: many
d_gene: TRBD1
v_gene: TRBV14
j_gene: TRBJ2-6
CDR3nt: TGTGCCAGCAGCCCGGACAGGCTCATCGGGTTGGGTTCTGGGGCCAACGTCCTGACTTTC
CDR3aa: CASSPDRLIGLGSGANVLTF

abundance: -
d_gene: -
v_gene: TRBV5-6
j_gene: TRBJ1-2
CDR3nt: TGTGCCAGCAGCTTCTCGGGGTCTGGCTACACCTTC
CDR3aa: CASSFSGSGYTF

abundance: many
d_gene: -
v_gene: TRBV20-1
j_gene: TRBJ1-5
CDR3nt: TGCAGTGCTAGAGTGGGGGGCGGCAATCAGCCCCAGCATTTT
CDR3aa: CSARVGGGNQPQHF

abundance: -
d_gene: TRBD2
v_gene: TRBV20-1
j_gene: TRBJ2-7
CDR3nt: TGCAGTGCTGCGAGTAGCGGGAGTCCTATTTACGAGCAGTACTTC
CDR3aa: CSAASSGSPIYEQYF

abundance: many
d_gene: -
v_gene: TRBV3-1
j_gene: TRBJ2-5
CDR3nt: TGTGCCAGCAGCCGATGGACAGAAGGGGAGACCCAGTACTTC
CDR3aa: CASSRWTEGETQYF

abundance: many
d_gene: -
v_gene: TRBV18
j_gene: TRBJ2-5
CDR3nt: TGTGCCAGCTCACCACAAGAGACCCAGTACTTC
CDR3aa: CASSPQETQYF

abundance: few
d_gene: -
v_gene: TRBV20-1
j_gene: TRBJ2-3
CDR3nt: TGCAGTCTCAACCCAGGGACCACAGATACGCAGTATTTT
CDR3aa: CSLNPGTTDTQYF

abundance: many
d_gene: -
v_gene: TRBV7-2
j_gene: TRBJ1-5
CDR3nt: TGTGCCAGCAGCCTACCGGGCCAGCCCCAGCATTTT
CDR3aa: CASSLPGQPQHF

abundance: -
d_gene: -
v_gene: TRBV27
j_gene: TRBJ2-1
CDR3nt: TGTGCCAGCAGCCCAGGAGAGGGGCCCCAGTTCTTC
CDR3aa: CASSPGEGPQFF

abundance: -
d_gene: -
v_gene: TRBV6-2/TRBV6-3
j_gene: TRBJ2-3
CDR3nt: TGTGCCAGCAGTTACTTTGGTTATAGCACAGATACGCAGTATTTT
CDR3aa: CASSYFGYSTDTQYF

abundance: few
d_gene: TRBD1
v_gene: TRBV28
j_gene: TRBJ1-2
CDR3nt: TGTGCCAGCAGTTTAGGGGACAGGGGGGTCTATGGCTACACCTTC
CDR3aa: CASSLGDRGVYGYTF

abundance: -
d_gene: -
v_gene: TRBV18
j_gene: TRBJ2-5
CDR3nt: TGTGCCAGCTCACAAATCGGACAGCAAGAGACCCAGTACTTC
CDR3aa: CASSQIGQQETQYF

abundance: few
d_gene: TRBD1
v_gene: TRBV19
j_gene: TRBJ1-5
CDR3nt: TGTGCCAGTAGTAGGGGACAGGGTCATCAGCCCCAGCATTTT
CDR3aa: CASSRGQGHQPQHF

abundance: many
d_gene: TRBD2
v_gene: TRBV7-8
j_gene: TRBJ2-3
CDR3nt: TGTGCCAGCAGCTCCCCTCTCCCAGCGGGGGTCCACCTTAGCACAGATACGCAGTATTTT
CDR3aa: CASSSPLPAGVHLSTDTQYF

abundance: -
d_gene: -
v_gene: TRBV6-2/TRBV6-3
j_gene: TRBJ2-1
CDR3nt: TGTGCCAGCAATCTGGAGGCCTACAATGAGCAGTTCTTC
CDR3aa: CASNLEAYNEQFF

abundance: many
d_gene: -
v_gene: TRBV4-2
j_gene: TRBJ1-5
CDR3nt: TGTGCCAGCAGCTTCTCTACAGGGCCTTGGCAGCCCCAGCATTTT
CDR3aa: CASSFSTGPWQPQHF

abundance: many
d_gene: TRBD2
v_gene: TRBV12-3/TRBV12-4
j_gene: TRBJ2-7
CDR3nt: TGTGCCAGCAGAAGTAGCGGGAGAGCCTACGAGCAGTACTTC
CDR3aa: CASRSSGRAYEQYF

abundance: many
d_gene: -
v_gene: TRBV2
j_gene: TRBJ1-2
CDR3nt: TGTGCCAGCAGGGGGGAGTTTGGCTACACCTTC
CDR3aa: CASRGEFGYTF

abundance: many
d_gene: -
v_gene: TRBV20-1
j_gene: TRBJ1-5
CDR3nt: TGCAGTGCCCCACGGGGAGGGCGGGCTCAGCCCCAGCATTTT
CDR3aa: CSAPRGGRAQPQHF

abundance: many
d_gene: TRBD2
v_gene: TRBV7-2
j_gene: TRBJ2-1
CDR3nt: TGTGCCAGCAGCCGACTAGCGGGGGATCCTCTTTACAATGAGCAGTTCTTC
CDR3aa: CASSRLAGDPLYNEQFF

abundance: -
d_gene: -
v_gene: TRBV20-1
j_gene: TRBJ2-1
CDR3nt: TGCAGTGCTAAGGGGGTTATGGGTGACTCCTACAATGAGCAGTTCTTC
CDR3aa: CSAKGVMGDSYNEQFF

abundance: few
d_gene: -
v_gene: TRBV29-1
j_gene: TRBJ2-1
CDR3nt: TGCAGCGTTGAAGGGGCGCGTGAGCAGTTCTTC
CDR3aa: CSVEGAREQFF

abundance: many
d_gene: -
v_gene: TRBV18
j_gene: TRBJ2-5
CDR3nt: TGTGCCAGCTCACCAATTTTGTTGGGCAGTCAAGAGACCCAGTACTTC
CDR3aa: CASSPILLGSQETQYF

abundance: -
d_gene: TRBD2
v_gene: TRBV28
j_gene: TRBJ2-7
CDR3nt: TGTGCCAGCAGTACCCCGGCTAGCGGGGGTTCCTACGAGCAGTACTTC
CDR3aa: CASSTPASGGSYEQYF

abundance: many
d_gene: TRBD1
v_gene: TRBV6-5
j_gene: TRBJ2-3
CDR3nt: TGTGCCAGCAGTTACACATCTCAGGGGGCGCGAAGCGGTGCAGATACGCAGTATTTT
CDR3aa: CASSYTSQGARSGADTQYF

abundance: many
d_gene: TRBD2
v_gene: TRBV20-1
j_gene: TRBJ2-7
CDR3nt: TGCAGTGCTGATGGGACTAGCGGGTACGAGCAGTACTTC
CDR3aa: CSADGTSGYEQYF

abundance: -
d_gene: -
v_gene: TRBV5-1
j_gene: TRBJ2-7
CDR3nt: TGCGCCAGCAGCTTGATGGAGGAGCAGTACTTC
CDR3aa: CASSLMEEQYF

abundance: few
d_gene: -
v_gene: TRBV7-2
j_gene: TRBJ1-6
CDR3nt: TGTGCCAGCAGCTACAGGGATGGAATCTCACCCCTCCACTTT
CDR3aa: CASSYRDGISPLHF

abundance: many
d_gene: -
v_gene: TRBV18
j_gene: TRBJ2-5
CDR3nt: TGTGCCAGCTCACCACCGGGTGAGACCCAGTACTTC
CDR3aa: CASSPPGETQYF

abundance: many
d_gene: -
v_gene: TRBV5-5
j_gene: TRBJ2-7
CDR3nt: TGTGCCAGCAGCTTGGTAGTGGGCCACTACGAGCAGTACTTC
CDR3aa: CASSLVVGHYEQYF

abundance: many
d_gene: TRBD2
v_gene: TRBV2
j_gene: TRBJ2-3
CDR3nt: TGTGCCAGCAGTCGGACTAGCGGGACTAGCACAGATACGCAGTATTTT
CDR3aa: CASSRTSGTSTDTQYF

abundance: many
d_gene: TRBD2
v_gene: TRBV7-2
j_gene: TRBJ2-3
CDR3nt: TGTGCCAGCAGCGCGACTAGCGGTCCCGAGGGAGATACGCAGTATTTT
CDR3aa: CASSATSGPEGDTQYF

abundance: -
d_gene: -
v_gene: TRBV2
j_gene: TRBJ1-1
CDR3nt: TGTGCCAGCACCCCGATAGGGGACACTGAAGCTTTCTTT
CDR3aa: CASTPIGDTEAFF

abundance: -
d_gene: TRBD1
v_gene: TRBV6-5
j_gene: TRBJ2-3
CDR3nt: TGTGCCAGCAGTTGGGGGACAGAAGCAGATACGCAGTATTTT
CDR3aa: CASSWGTEADTQYF

abundance: many
d_gene: -
v_gene: TRBV20-1
j_gene: TRBJ2-5
CDR3nt: TGCAGTGCAACACCCGACCGGGAAGAGACCCAGTACTTC
CDR3aa: CSATPDREETQYF

abundance: many
d_gene: -
v_gene: TRBV7-6
j_gene: TRBJ1-4
CDR3nt: TGTGCCAGCAGCTTGAGGGTTGAGGAAAAACTGTTTTTT
CDR3aa: CASSLRVEEKLFF

abundance: many
d_gene: -
v_gene: TRBV10-3
j_gene: TRBJ2-1
CDR3nt: TGTGCCACCGAGGACCCAGACGGGGTCTACAATGAGCAGTTCTTC
CDR3aa: CATEDPDGVYNEQFF

abundance: many
d_gene: -
v_gene: TRBV18
j_gene: TRBJ2-1
CDR3nt: TGTGCCAGCTCACCACAGGGGACCTCCTACAATGAGCAGTTCTTC
CDR3aa: CASSPQGTSYNEQFF

abundance: many
d_gene: -
v_gene: TRBV7-9
j_gene: TRBJ2-2
CDR3nt: TGTGCCAGCAGACTGATCTCAGCCACCGGGGAGCTGTTTTTT
CDR3aa: CASRLISATGELFF

abundance: many
d_gene: TRBD1
v_gene: TRBV7-3
j_gene: TRBJ2-3
CDR3nt: TGTGCCAGCAGCTCTCAGGGGGCCACAGATACGCAGTATTTT
CDR3aa: CASSSQGATDTQYF

abundance: few
d_gene: TRBD2
v_gene: TRBV29-1
j_gene: TRBJ2-3
CDR3nt: TGCAGCGTTGTGACTAGCTCCCAGTATTTT
CDR3aa: CSVVTSSQYF

abundance: many
d_gene: -
v_gene: TRBV5-6
j_gene: TRBJ2-7
CDR3nt: TGTGCCAGCAGCCGTGCAAGCGGACCCACCTACGAGCAGTACTTC
CDR3aa: CASSRASGPTYEQYF

abundance: -
d_gene: -
v_gene: TRBV3-1
j_gene: TRBJ1-4
CDR3nt: TGTGCCAGCAGCATAGGAGAAGATGAAAAACTGTTTTTT
CDR3aa: CASSIGEDEKLFF

abundance: -
d_gene: -
v_gene: TRBV5-4
j_gene: TRBJ2-7
CDR3nt: TGTGCCAGCAGCCCGAGTGTCGACTGGGGCGAGCAGTACTTC
CDR3aa: CASSPSVDWGEQYF

abundance: few
d_gene: TRBD2
v_gene: TRBV6-4
j_gene: TRBJ2-2
CDR3nt: TGTGCCAGCAGAGGGATAGCGGGATTGACCGGGGAGCTGTTTTTT
CDR3aa: CASRGIAGLTGELFF

abundance: -
d_gene: -
v_gene: TRBV27
j_gene: TRBJ1-1
CDR3nt: TGTGCCAGCAGTTTATCTGGAAATGAAGCTTTCTTT
CDR3aa: CASSLSGNEAFF